This section outlines one T cell receptor (beta chain) sequence together with its context. Its antigen is unknown. This CDR3 spans 15 amino acids. The trim removed 8 bases at V and 4 bases at J, leaving 8 bases unmatched. Germline loops: CDR1 MNHNS, CDR2 SASEGT. The data are from a study of T-cell reconstitution after alpha-beta-depleted transplantation in children. Study observations and caveats: Once a year had passed after transplant, T-cell counts and diversity came mostly from newly produced T cells. Expanded graft clones, several hundred of them, were reportedly the source of alpha-beta T cells about two months after transplant.

This sample's TCRbeta library carried unique molecular identifier barcodes. Each CDR3 protein is one row after TCRdb ran MiXCR on the PCR reads. The data hold hundreds of thousands of distinct CDR3 sequences, with 8% to 11% observed a single time. The TCR comes from a child aged 2 to 9 with inherited bone marrow failure, due to receive a stem cell transplant. Here the sequenced sample was PBMCs, taken before TCRalphabeta/CD19-depleted stem cell transplant. The V and J genes are TRBV6-1 and TRBJ2-1; 10 positions agree with TRBD1. DNA of the CDR3: TGTGCCAGCCGGACCCTGGGACAGGGGTACAATGAGCAGTTCTTC. Translating gives CASRTLGQGYNEQFF.